This T cell receptor beta chain was retrieved from a study of radiation and T cells in renal cell carcinoma. The study, taken as a whole, reports: From baseline, blood top tumor clonotypes peaked at 2 weeks post-radiation. Without pretreatment biopsies, baseline tumor clonotype presence was undetermined.

Time point meaning: blood 2 weeks post-SBRT. Treatment noted: 15 Gy SBRT to primary tumor, nephrectomy 4 weeks later. Repertoires were generated with immunoSEQ multiplex PCR, while TCRdb's copy carries only in-frame clones and drops some. The table lists some 26,000 clones, approximately 81% of them singletons. About this clone: Its specificity is not known.

V trimming: 1 base; J trimming: 7 bases; junction bases outside the gene matches: 7. This CDR3 is 14 amino acids long. CDR1 is MNHEY and CDR2 is SMNVEV in the germline V gene (reference sequence). Sequences were derived from blood, sampled from a patient whose treatment included radiotherapy and nephrectomy. This chain joins TRBV27 and TRBJ2-7; 7 nucleotides match TRBD1. This TCR came from a man aged 60-69 years with renal cell carcinoma. CDR3 in amino acids: CASSLYRGSGEQYF. Here the CDR3 DNA reads TGTGCCAGCAGTTTATACAGGGGTTCGGGGGAGCAGTACTTC.